Below, 7 T cell receptor beta chains from the same sample are listed, as sequenced in a study of T cells after yellow fever vaccination. TCRdb re-derived calls from the 5' RACE reads in MiXCR, one entry per CDR3 protein. Here the sample spans about 400,000 distinct CDR3 sequences, around 6.4% being singletons. Sequenced material: PBMCs, taken 5 days after the yellow fever booster vaccination. All receptors derive from a man aged 25-40 years who received the YFV17D yellow fever vaccine.

V usage is TRBV5-1 and J usage is TRBJ2-5; possibly TRBD2 for D (6 bases). The CDR3 runs to 14 residues. Per germline, CDR1 SGHRS and CDR2 YFSETQ. V lost 4 bases to trimming and J lost 2 bases, with 12 bases between them. DNA for the CDR3: TGCGCCAGCAGCCACCTCGGACTACAAGAGACCCAGTACTTC. Its translation: CASSHLGLQETQYF.

In this sample, this clonotype turned up many times. The chain combines TRBV6-5 with TRBJ1-3; D is possibly TRBD1 (5 bases). V lost 0 bases to trimming and J lost 0 bases, with 9 bases between them. CDR3 length: 16 amino acids. Germline CDR1 is MNHEY and CDR2 is SVGAGI. CDR3 residues: CASSYSPGPSGNTIYF. The CDR3, as DNA: TGTGCCAGCAGTTACTCTCCGGGGCCCTCTGGAAACACCATATATTTT.

This chain joins TRBV7-9 and TRBJ2-3, with 7 bases that match TRBD1. V dropped 5 bases and J dropped 0; count of bases not matched to a gene: 5. The germline CDR1 and CDR2 sequences are SEHNR and FQNEAQ (reference sequence). There are 15 residues in the CDR3. CDR3 protein: CASSQGVTSTDTQYF. DNA of the CDR3: TGTGCCAGCAGCCAGGGGGTTACCAGCACAGATACGCAGTATTTT.

The chain is built from TRBV20-1 and TRBJ2-7; 11 bases line up with TRBD2. This CDR3 spans 15 amino acids. Germline CDR1 reads DFQATT; CDR2 reads SNEGSKA (reference sequence). J gave up 2 bases and V 3 bases, and 6 bases lay outside the gene matches. CDR3 sequence reads: CSASIGTSGTYEQYF. Here the CDR3 DNA reads TGCAGTGCTAGTATAGGGACTAGCGGCACCTACGAGCAGTACTTC.

This clonotype was recorded a few times. CDR3 protein: CSARDYRASPLHF. The CDR3 coding sequence is TGCAGTGCTAGAGATTACAGGGCTTCACCCCTCCACTTT. This chain links TRBV20-1 with TRBJ1-6, with D possibly being TRBD1 (6 bases). V lost 0 bases to trimming and J lost 9 bases, with 9 bases between them. Per germline, CDR1 DFQATT and CDR2 SNEGSKA (reference sequence). The CDR3 has 13 amino acids.

The rearrangement joins TRBV6-1 to TRBJ2-2; D is possibly TRBD1 (8 bases). The CDR3 is 15 amino acids. The V gene lost 5 bases and the J gene lost 4 bases, with 14 bases spanning the gap. Per germline, CDR1 MNHNS and CDR2 SASEGT. The chain's CDR3 is CASSRTGGGTGELFF. Written as DNA, the CDR3 is TGTGCCAGCAGTCGCACAGGGGGGGGCACCGGGGAGCTGTTTTTT.

This clonotype was found a few times. The rearrangement joins TRBV4-1 to TRBJ2-7; D not resolved. The CDR3 sequence is 13 residues long. Germline V gives CDR1 MGHRA, CDR2 YSYEKL. Trimming took 0 bases from V and 7 from J, leaving 10 bases between them. The CDR3 DNA sequence: TGCGCCAGCAGCCAAGATTCTGCTGTGGAGCAGTACTTC. It codes for CASSQDSAVEQYF.